This T cell receptor (beta chain) was recovered during a study of blood T cell repertoires in COVID-19. Turning to the study itself: COVID-19 samples, acute and convalescent, were from the United States, Italy and Spain. T cells, B-cell-depleted T cells, or PBMCs provided the cDNA or gDNA that served as material.

The table lists this clone with a count of one. Germline CDR1 is SGHRS and CDR2 is YFSETQ. There are 13 residues in the CDR3. Trimming left V 3 bases short and J 0 bases short, with 6 bases between. Original processing methods: Nucleated cell number was recorded as an estimate derived from reference gene primer amplification. The table came from immunoSEQ multiplex PCR; TCRdb's copy has only in-frame clones and leaves some out. V, J and clone size were drawn from that table, and D and trimming were deduced from the DNA. The data show 45,000 to 65,000 clones, roughly 90% seen once. V usage is TRBV5-1 and J usage is TRBJ1-1; D remains ambiguous. The clonotype originates from a human donor in a cohort sampled during active COVID-19. Sequenced material: peripheral blood. The CDR3 sequence is CASSSQLNTEAFF. The CDR3 nucleotides are TGCGCCAGCAGCTCACAGCTGAACACTGAAGCTTTCTTT.